This T cell receptor beta chain was retrieved from a study of T-cell reconstitution after alpha-beta-depleted transplantation in children (dated by TCRdb to about 2016). General notes on the study: Using TCR repertoire profiling, the study quantitatively followed how T-cell immune reconstitution unfolded in children after TCRalphabeta/CD19-depleted allogeneic hematopoietic cell transplantation. Study-wide findings and limitations: Apparently early alphabetaT-cell count recovery about two months after transplant reportedly relied on only several hundred rapidly expanded clones derived from non-depleted graft cells. In some patients, the high TCRbeta diversity seen at day 60 was put down to recipient T cells and intrathymic progenitors that had survived conditioning. The frequencies of hyperexpanded clones fell over the following months, and after one year, T-cell counts and TCRbeta diversity were mostly attributed to newly produced T cells.

According to the study, the label for this sample's treatment or condition signals: allogeneic hematopoietic cell transplantation with graft depleted of TCRalphabeta T cells and CD19 B cells. The transplant recipients were children given TCRalphabeta/CD19-depleted allogeneic hematopoietic cell grafts. Concerning this clonotype itself: Its antigen specificity is not known. Base quality data are lacking; no much larger clone is found one base away.

The library was prepared using PCR. TCRdb lists the instrument as Illumina HiSeq 2500. TCR libraries were prepared with molecular barcoding, using unique molecular identifiers to normalize TCRbeta repertoire quantification. The public sequencing data were trimmed at Q25 with fastp and processed into clonotypes with MiXCR by TCRdb, which kept only in-frame beta chains. Rows merge per CDR3 protein into single entries with the most common DNA and genes. This sample has 250,000 to 400,000 distinct CDR3 sequences in its table, and around 20% of those were observed once. Together, the top ten hold 11% of the sample. The TCR was taken from a male patient younger than 18 who had a stem cell transplant for acute lymphoblastic leukemia, so the T cells may come from the graft donor. The sample here was PBMCs, mostly from graft donor cells, taken 180 days after TCRalphabeta/CD19-depleted stem cell transplant.

The bases read TGTGCCATCAGTGAGTTAACTAGCGGGACCTACGAGCAGTACTTC. It translates to CAISELTSGTYEQYF. The chain couples TRBV10-3 to TRBJ2-7, with TRBD2 matching 10 junction bases. At the junction V is shortened by 1 base and J by 2 bases; bases outside the gene matches: 2. Taken from cysteine to phenylalanine, the CDR3 has 15 residues. Only the CDR3 portion is preserved as DNA: 45 bases, with reading frame beginning at the first base. The germline V gene supplies CDR1 ENHRY and CDR2 SYGVKD.